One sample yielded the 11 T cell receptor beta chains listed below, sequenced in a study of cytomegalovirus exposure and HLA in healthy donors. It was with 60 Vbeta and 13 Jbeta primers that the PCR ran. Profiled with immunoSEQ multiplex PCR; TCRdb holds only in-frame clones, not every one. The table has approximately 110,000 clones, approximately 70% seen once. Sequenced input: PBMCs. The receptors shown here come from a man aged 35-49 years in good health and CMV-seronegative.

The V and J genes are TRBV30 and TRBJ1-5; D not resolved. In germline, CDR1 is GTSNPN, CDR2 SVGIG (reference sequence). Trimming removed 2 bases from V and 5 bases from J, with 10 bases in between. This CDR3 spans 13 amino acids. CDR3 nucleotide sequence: TGTGCCTGGAGTCGGAGGGAAGATCAGCCCCAGCATTTT. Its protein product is CAWSRREDQPQHF.

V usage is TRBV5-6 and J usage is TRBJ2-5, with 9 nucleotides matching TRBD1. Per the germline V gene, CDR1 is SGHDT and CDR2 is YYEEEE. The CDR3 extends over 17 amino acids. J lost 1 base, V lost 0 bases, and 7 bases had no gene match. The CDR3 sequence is CASSLASGTGSQETQYF. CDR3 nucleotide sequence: TGTGCCAGCAGCTTGGCCAGTGGGACAGGGTCCCAAGAGACCCAGTACTTC. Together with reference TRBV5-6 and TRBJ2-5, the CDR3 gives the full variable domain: DAGVTQSPTHLIKTRGQQVTLRCSPKSGHDTVSWYQQALGQGPQFIFQYYEEEERQRGNFPDRFSGHQFPNYSSELNVNALLLGDSALYLCASSLASGTGSQETQYFGPGTRLLVL.

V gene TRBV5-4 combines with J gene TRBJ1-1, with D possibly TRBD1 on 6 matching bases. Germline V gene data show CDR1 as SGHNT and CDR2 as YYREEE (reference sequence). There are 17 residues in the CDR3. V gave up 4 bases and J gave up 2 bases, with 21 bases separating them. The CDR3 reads CASSPLGGAGVNTEAFF. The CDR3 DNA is TGTGCCAGCAGCCCCCTCGGGGGGGCCGGGGTAAACACTGAAGCTTTCTTT.

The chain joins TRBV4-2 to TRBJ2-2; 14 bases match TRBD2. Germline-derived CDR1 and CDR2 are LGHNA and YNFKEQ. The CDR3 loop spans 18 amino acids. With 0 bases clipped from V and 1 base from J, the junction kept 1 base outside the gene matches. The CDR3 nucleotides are TGTGCCAGCAGCCAAGAAGGGACTAGCGGGGGGAACACCGGGGAGCTGTTTTTT. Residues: CASSQEGTSGGNTGELFF.

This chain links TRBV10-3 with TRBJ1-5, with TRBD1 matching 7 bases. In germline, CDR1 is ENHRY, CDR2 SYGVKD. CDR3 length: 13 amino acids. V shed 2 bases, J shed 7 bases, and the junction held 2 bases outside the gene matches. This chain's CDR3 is CAISETGDQPQHF. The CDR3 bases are TGTGCCATCAGTGAGACAGGGGACCAGCCCCAGCATTTT.

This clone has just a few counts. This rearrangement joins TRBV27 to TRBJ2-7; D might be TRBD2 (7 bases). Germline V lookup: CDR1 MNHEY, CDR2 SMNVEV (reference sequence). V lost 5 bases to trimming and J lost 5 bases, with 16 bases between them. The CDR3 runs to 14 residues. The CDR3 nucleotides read TGTGCCAGCAGTGAAGCGGGACATACCGACGAGCAGTACTTC. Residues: CASSEAGHTDEQYF.

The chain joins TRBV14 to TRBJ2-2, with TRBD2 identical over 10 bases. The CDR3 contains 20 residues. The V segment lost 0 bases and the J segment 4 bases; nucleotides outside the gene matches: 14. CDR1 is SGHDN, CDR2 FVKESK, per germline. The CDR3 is CASSQDLPSGGTLGTGELFF. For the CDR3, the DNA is TGTGCCAGCAGCCAAGATTTACCTAGCGGGGGAACTTTGGGCACCGGGGAGCTGTTTTTT.

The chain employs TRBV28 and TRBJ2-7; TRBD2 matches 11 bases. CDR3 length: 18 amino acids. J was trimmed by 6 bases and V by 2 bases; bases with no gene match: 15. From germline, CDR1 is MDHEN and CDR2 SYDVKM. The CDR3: CASSLPPRGSGGEVEQYF. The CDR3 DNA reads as TGTGCCAGCAGTTTACCCCCCCGGGGTAGCGGGGGGGAGGTCGAGCAGTACTTC.

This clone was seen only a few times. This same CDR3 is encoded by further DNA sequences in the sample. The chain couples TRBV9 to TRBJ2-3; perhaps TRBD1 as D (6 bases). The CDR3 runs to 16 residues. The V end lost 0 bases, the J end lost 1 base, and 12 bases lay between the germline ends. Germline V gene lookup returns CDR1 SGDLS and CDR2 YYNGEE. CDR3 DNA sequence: TGTGCCAGCAGCGTAGGAGGGGGTGGTGGCACAGATACGCAGTATTTT. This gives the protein CASSVGGGGGTDTQYF.

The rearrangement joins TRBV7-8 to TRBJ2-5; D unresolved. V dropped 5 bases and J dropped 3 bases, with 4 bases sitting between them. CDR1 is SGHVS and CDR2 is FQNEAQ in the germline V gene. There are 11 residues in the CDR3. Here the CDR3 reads CASSRKETQYF. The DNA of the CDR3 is TGTGCCAGCAGCCGTAAAGAGACCCAGTACTTC. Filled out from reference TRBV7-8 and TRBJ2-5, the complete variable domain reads GAGVSQSPRYKVAKRGQDVALRCDPISGHVSLFWYQQALGQGPEFLTYFQNEAQLDKSGLPSDRFFAERPEGSVSTLKIQRTQQEDSAVYLCASSRKETQYFGPGTRLLVL.

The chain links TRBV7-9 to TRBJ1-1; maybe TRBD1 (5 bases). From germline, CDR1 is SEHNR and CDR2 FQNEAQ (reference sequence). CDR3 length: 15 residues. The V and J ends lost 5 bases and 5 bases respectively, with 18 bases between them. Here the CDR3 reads CASSLSQGPGTEAFF. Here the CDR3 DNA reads TGTGCCAGCAGCCTGTCCCAGGGCCCAGGGACTGAAGCTTTCTTT.